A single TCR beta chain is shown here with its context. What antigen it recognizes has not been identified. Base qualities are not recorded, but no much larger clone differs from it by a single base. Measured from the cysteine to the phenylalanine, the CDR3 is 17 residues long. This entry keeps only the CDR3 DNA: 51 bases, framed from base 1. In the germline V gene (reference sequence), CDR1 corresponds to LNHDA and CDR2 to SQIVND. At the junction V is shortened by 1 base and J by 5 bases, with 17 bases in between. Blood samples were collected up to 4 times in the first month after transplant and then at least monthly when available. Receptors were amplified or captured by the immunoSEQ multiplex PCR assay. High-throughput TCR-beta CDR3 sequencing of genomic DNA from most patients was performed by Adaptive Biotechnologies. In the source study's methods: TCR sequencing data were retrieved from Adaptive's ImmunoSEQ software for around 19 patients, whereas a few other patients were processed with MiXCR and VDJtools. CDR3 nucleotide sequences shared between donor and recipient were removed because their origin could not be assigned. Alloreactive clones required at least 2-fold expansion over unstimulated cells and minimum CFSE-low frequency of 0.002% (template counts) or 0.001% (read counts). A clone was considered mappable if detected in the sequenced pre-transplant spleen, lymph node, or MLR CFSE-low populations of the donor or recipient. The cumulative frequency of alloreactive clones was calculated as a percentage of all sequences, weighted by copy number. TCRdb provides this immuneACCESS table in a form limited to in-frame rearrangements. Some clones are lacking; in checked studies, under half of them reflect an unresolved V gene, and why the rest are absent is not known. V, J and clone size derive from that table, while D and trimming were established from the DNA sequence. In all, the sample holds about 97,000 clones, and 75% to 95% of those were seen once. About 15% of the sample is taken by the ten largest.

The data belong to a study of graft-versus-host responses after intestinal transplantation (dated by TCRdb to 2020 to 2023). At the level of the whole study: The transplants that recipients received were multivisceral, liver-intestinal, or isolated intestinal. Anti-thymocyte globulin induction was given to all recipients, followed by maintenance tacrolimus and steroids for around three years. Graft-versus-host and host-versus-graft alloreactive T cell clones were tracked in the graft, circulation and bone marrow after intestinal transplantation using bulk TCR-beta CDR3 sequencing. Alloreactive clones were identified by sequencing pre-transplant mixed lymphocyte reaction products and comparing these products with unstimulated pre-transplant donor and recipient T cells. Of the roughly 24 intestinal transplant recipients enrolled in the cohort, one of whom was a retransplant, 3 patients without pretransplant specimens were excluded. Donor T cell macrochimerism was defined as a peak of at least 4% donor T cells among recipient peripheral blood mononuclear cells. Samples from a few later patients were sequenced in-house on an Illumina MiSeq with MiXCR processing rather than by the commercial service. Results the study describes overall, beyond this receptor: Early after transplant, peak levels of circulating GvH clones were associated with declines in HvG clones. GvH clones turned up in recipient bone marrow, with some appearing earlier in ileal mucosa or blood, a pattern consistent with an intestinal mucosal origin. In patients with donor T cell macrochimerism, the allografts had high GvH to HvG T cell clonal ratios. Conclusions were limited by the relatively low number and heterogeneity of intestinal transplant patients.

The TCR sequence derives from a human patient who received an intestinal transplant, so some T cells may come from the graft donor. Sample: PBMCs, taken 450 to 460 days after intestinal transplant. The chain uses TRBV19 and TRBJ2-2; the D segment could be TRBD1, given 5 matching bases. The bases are TGTGCCAGTAGTATAGGAGCCAGGGTCATAGGTACCGGGGAGCTGTTTTTT. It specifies CASSIGARVIGTGELFF.